This T cell receptor (beta chain) emerged from a study of blood T cell repertoires in COVID-19. Study overall: COVID-19 samples collected from the United States, Italy and Spain covered acute and convalescent phases. PBMCs, B-cell-depleted T cells, or T cells provided the cDNA or gDNA that made up the material.

V gave up 6 bases and J gave up 5 bases, with 23 bases separating them. Per germline, CDR1 MNHEY and CDR2 SMNVEV (reference sequence). The CDR3 extends over 16 amino acids. Authors' analysis steps: Amplification of reference gene primers was used by the study to estimate nucleated cell counts. Sequencing used immunoSEQ multiplex PCR; TCRdb keeps in-frame clones, though not all of them. V and J calls and clone size are copied from that table; D and trimming were computed from the DNA. The sample yields about 210,000 clones, approximately 86% seen once. The sequence was collected from a middle-aged man with acute or convalescent COVID-19. Sequencing used peripheral blood. This chain joins TRBV27 and TRBJ2-7, with unresolved D. In nucleotides, the CDR3 is TGTGCCAGCAGCCGGAGCCCCACCTCTCTCCGGAACGAGCAGTACTTC. This gives the protein CASSRSPTSLRNEQYF.